These T cell receptor beta chains were read from a single sample in a study of cytomegalovirus exposure and HLA in healthy donors. The table came from immunoSEQ multiplex PCR; TCRdb's copy has only in-frame clones and leaves some out. The repertoire holds around 140,000 clones, with 94% as singletons. Sequenced: PBMCs. Receptors were obtained from a young man in good health and CMV-seropositive. Both conserved end residues are part of each CDR3. The listing skips clone size in some rows; elsewhere it reads once, few, many or a size class.

CDR3	V	size	length	J
CASRLAGKSYEQYF	TRBV28	.	14	TRBJ2-7
CASSVSQGTQYF	TRBV9	.	12	TRBJ2-5
CASSLMRGGGNSPLHF	TRBV5-4	.	16	TRBJ1-6
CASSGGQYNEQFF	TRBV27	.	13	TRBJ2-1
CASSPRTGRDQPQHF	TRBV7-8	.	15	TRBJ1-5
CASSDPSVTDSYEQYF	TRBV6-1	.	16	TRBJ2-7
CASSRGRGQEGTQYF	TRBV7-2	.	15	TRBJ2-5
CASSQGSNEKLFF	TRBV10-1	.	13	TRBJ1-4
CASSRGSNQPQHF	TRBV4-1	.	13	TRBJ1-5
CASSPQGQGIAYSTDTQYF	TRBV18	.	19	TRBJ2-3
CTSSLQNYYDRGLAAYNEQFF	TRBV1	.	21	TRBJ2-1
CAISGLAGFHEQFF	TRBV10-3	.	14	TRBJ2-1
CASSPQAYEQFF	TRBV11-2	once	12	TRBJ2-1
CASSPTGGPSYNEQFF	TRBV21-1	once	16	TRBJ2-1
CASKRFEKLFF	TRBV2	.	11	TRBJ1-4
CASSLSDRVGGYTF	TRBV11-2	.	14	TRBJ1-2
CASNPEGLAGYEQYF	TRBV2	.	15	TRBJ2-7
CASSSSPGTSGSYEQYF	TRBV7-9	.	17	TRBJ2-7
CASRETVDTEAFF	TRBV6-1	.	13	TRBJ1-1
CASSYDRAYGYTF	TRBV7-9	.	13	TRBJ1-2
CASSVEAGADTQYF	TRBV2	once	14	TRBJ2-3
CASSLTRGTEAFF	TRBV5-5	.	13	TRBJ1-1